This is a list of T cell receptor beta chains from one sample in a study of cytomegalovirus exposure and HLA in healthy donors. The table came from immunoSEQ multiplex PCR; TCRdb's copy has only in-frame clones and leaves some out. The repertoire holds about 120,000 clones, about three quarters seen once, with 3% to 4% in the top ten. The sample was PBMCs. Receptor source: a woman aged 25 to 45 in good health and CMV-seropositive. CDR3s include the opening cysteine and the closing phenylalanine or tryptophan. The D gene is left open where the match is weak. Size is stated for part of the rows, as once, few or many counts, or as a class when the clone is expanded.

v_gene	abundance	j_gene	d_gene	CDR3aa	CDR3nt
TRBV9	.	TRBJ2-3	.	CASSRSQGQSSDTQYF	TGTGCCAGCAGCCGATCCCAGGGGCAGTCATCAGATACGCAGTATTTT
TRBV10-3	.	TRBJ2-1	.	CAISAKLGNEQFF	TGTGCCATCAGTGCGAAACTAGGCAATGAGCAGTTCTTC
TRBV7-3	few	TRBJ2-2	.	CASSQSGSGELFF	TGTGCCAGCAGCCAAAGCGGGTCCGGGGAGCTGTTTTTT
TRBV5-1	once	TRBJ2-5	.	CASRIGYQETQYF	TGCGCCAGCAGAATCGGGTACCAAGAGACCCAGTACTTC
TRBV11-2	.	TRBJ2-7	TRBD1	CASSPRLGTGGYEQYF	TGTGCCAGCAGCCCGAGGTTGGGGACAGGAGGGTACGAGCAGTACTTC
TRBV28	few	TRBJ2-7	TRBD1	CASSSPGGKVYEQYF	TGTGCCAGCAGTTCCCCAGGGGGTAAAGTCTACGAGCAGTACTTC
TRBV6-5	.	TRBJ1-5	.	CASSPVFSFNQPQHF	TGTGCCAGCAGTCCCGTTTTTTCTTTTAATCAGCCCCAGCATTTT
TRBV29-1	.	TRBJ2-5	TRBD1	CSVENSTGQEYTQYF	TGCAGCGTTGAAAACTCCACGGGACAGGAATACACCCAGTACTTC
TRBV10-3	once	TRBJ1-5	.	CAISAGTINQPQHF	TGTGCCATCAGTGCCGGGACTATCAATCAGCCCCAGCATTTT
TRBV9	.	TRBJ1-1	.	CASSPRGGANTEAFF	TGTGCCAGCAGTCCAAGGGGAGGGGCGAACACTGAAGCTTTCTTT
TRBV30	.	TRBJ1-5	TRBD1	CAWSRQGAGSNQPQHF	TGTGCCTGGAGTCGCCAGGGGGCGGGGAGCAATCAGCCCCAGCATTTT
TRBV6-5	.	TRBJ1-2	TRBD1	CASREDRAYGYTF	TGTGCCAGCAGGGAGGACAGGGCCTATGGCTACACCTTC
TRBV7-9	.	TRBJ1-2	TRBD1	CASSFDRGRRVGYTF	TGTGCCAGCAGCTTCGACAGGGGGCGCAGGGTTGGCTACACCTTC
TRBV5-1	.	TRBJ1-1	.	CASSGVNTEAFF	TGCGCCAGCAGCGGAGTGAACACTGAAGCTTTCTTT
TRBV4-2	.	TRBJ1-6	.	CASSQGRYNSPLHF	TGTGCCAGCAGCCAGGGCAGGTATAATTCACCCCTCCACTTT
TRBV4-2	.	TRBJ2-2	TRBD2	CASSQEGTSYTGELFF	TGTGCCAGCAGCCAAGAAGGGACTAGCTACACCGGGGAGCTGTTTTTT
TRBV7-9	once	TRBJ1-5	.	CSTSVTGQPQHF	TGTTCCACCTCCGTAACAGGTCAGCCCCAGCATTTT
TRBV4-2	few	TRBJ1-1	TRBD1	CASSPTGGITEAFF	TGTGCCAGCAGCCCAACAGGGGGTATCACTGAAGCTTTCTTT
TRBV27	.	TRBJ1-2	.	CASSFQGRGYGYTF	TGTGCCAGCAGTTTCCAGGGGCGCGGGTATGGCTACACCTTC
TRBV19	.	TRBJ2-7	TRBD1	CASSIITGGTYEQYF	TGTGCCAGTAGTATAATCACAGGGGGAACCTACGAGCAGTACTTC
TRBV30	.	TRBJ1-2	TRBD1	CAWRQQGASYGYTF	TGTGCCTGGAGACAACAGGGGGCAAGCTATGGCTACACCTTC
TRBV28	.	TRBJ1-6	.	CASSLTDSPLHF	TGTGCCAGCTCCCTGACAGATTCACCCCTCCACTTT
TRBV6-6	.	TRBJ2-3	.	CASSYFVQDTDTQYF	TGTGCCAGCAGTTATTTCGTTCAGGACACAGATACGCAGTATTTT
TRBV2	.	TRBJ2-1	.	CASSAGDLGQFF	TGTGCCAGCAGTGCCGGGGATTTGGGGCAGTTCTTC
TRBV10-3	.	TRBJ2-7	.	CAISDPGGSGSYEQYF	TGTGCCATCAGTGACCCGGGTGGGAGTGGCTCCTACGAGCAGTACTTC
TRBV5-6	.	TRBJ2-1	.	CASSKDRTSYNEQFF	TGTGCCAGCAGCAAGGACAGAACCTCCTACAATGAGCAGTTCTTC
TRBV7-6	.	TRBJ2-1	TRBD2	CASSFWTSANEQFF	TGTGCCAGCAGCTTCTGGACTAGCGCCAATGAGCAGTTCTTC
TRBV7-9	.	TRBJ2-7	TRBD1	CSSSSGTGGWEQYF	TGTTCCAGCAGCTCCGGGACAGGGGGCTGGGAGCAGTACTTC
TRBV7-6	medium-sized	TRBJ2-7	TRBD2	CASSGTSGPSSYEQYF	TGTGCCAGCAGCGGGACTAGCGGCCCGAGCTCCTACGAGCAGTACTTC
TRBV6-6	.	TRBJ2-3	TRBD2	CASSPTSGVNTQYF	TGTGCCAGCAGTCCTACTAGCGGGGTGAATACGCAGTATTTT
TRBV7-9	.	TRBJ2-7	.	CASTPGDSYEQYF	TGTGCCAGCACCCCCGGGGACTCCTACGAGCAGTACTTC
TRBV28	.	TRBJ1-1	.	CASSLMGHEAFF	TGTGCCAGCAGTTTAATGGGGCATGAAGCTTTCTTT
TRBV7-9	few	TRBJ2-2	.	CAGRSGVNTGELFF	TGTGCCGGCCGGTCGGGGGTCAACACCGGGGAGCTGTTTTTT
TRBV28	once	TRBJ2-7	.	CASSFPGAGEQYF	TGTGCCAGCAGTTTTCCAGGGGCAGGCGAGCAGTACTTC
TRBV5-6	.	TRBJ2-5	.	CASSLAFLETQYF	TGTGCCAGCAGCTTGGCCTTCCTTGAGACCCAGTACTTC
TRBV5-5	.	TRBJ1-4	TRBD1	CASSLVDRGMEKLFF	TGTGCCAGCAGCTTGGTGGACAGGGGTATGGAAAAACTGTTTTTT
TRBV4-1	.	TRBJ1-5	.	CASSQGHRVGQPQHF	TGCGCCAGCAGCCAAGGGCACAGGGTAGGTCAGCCCCAGCATTTT
TRBV7-9	.	TRBJ2-3	.	CASSSRLDTQYF	TGTGCCAGCAGCTCCCGGTTAGATACGCAGTATTTT
TRBV28	.	TRBJ2-6	.	CASTTPSLGANVLTF	TGTGCCAGCACCACACCTTCTCTCGGGGCCAACGTCCTGACTTTC